This TCR beta chain was captured in a study of T cell responses to AZD1222 COVID-19 vaccine. Study information: Second-dose schedules of about 4 or about 12 weeks were combined.

The repertoire was sequenced with immunoSEQ multiplex PCR; TCRdb's copy has only in-frame clones and lacks some. The sample shows 75,000 to 100,000 clones, 75% to 90% of them seen only once. With V trimmed by 1 base and J by 2 bases, 2 bases remained unmatched. This CDR3 spans 16 amino acids. Germline values: CDR1 LNHNV, CDR2 YYDKDF (reference sequence). For this clone: The target antigen is unknown.

Whole-study results and caveats: Spike-specific TCR breadth and depth were elevated following two AZD1222 doses. Unmutated variant regions reportedly attract nearly half of all spike-specific TCRs.

This sequence was found in an adult in good health. This specimen consisted of peripheral blood, obtained on day 0 of AZD1222 vaccination. The chain uses TRBV15 and TRBJ2-7; 13 nucleotides agree with TRBD2. The CDR3 reads CATSRGGTSGAYEQYF. The CDR3 DNA reads TGTGCCACCAGCAGAGGCGGGACTAGCGGGGCCTACGAGCAGTACTTC.